The rows below give T cell receptor beta chains drawn from one sample of a study of blood T cell repertoires in COVID-19. The assay was immunoSEQ multiplex PCR, and TCRdb's table has in-frame clones only and misses some. Of approximately 500,000 clones listed, 85% to 90% are singletons. Sample: peripheral blood. Receptor source: a man aged 18 to 29 with COVID-19, enrolled during active disease. CDR3s include the opening cysteine and the closing phenylalanine or tryptophan. A D gene is named only where the DNA matches it firmly. Clone size appears in some rows only: once, few, many, or a class for an expanded clone.

clone_size j_call d_call v_call cdr3_nt cdr3_aa
- TRBJ1-1 - TRBV5-5 TGTGCCAGCAGCTTCCGACAGGCAAGGAACACTGAAGCTTTCTTT CASSFRQARNTEAFF
- TRBJ2-5 - TRBV5-1 TGCGCCAGCAGCCGTTCTGGGGGAGGCGAGACCCAGTACTTC CASSRSGGGETQYF
- TRBJ1-1 TRBD1 TRBV5-4 TGTGCCAGCAGAAAAGGACAGGGGGCTGGCACTGAAGCTTTCTTT CASRKGQGAGTEAFF
- TRBJ2-5 - TRBV5-4 TGTGCCAGCAGCGGGAGGGAGACCCAGTACTTC CASSGRETQYF
- TRBJ1-2 TRBD1 TRBV5-1 TGCGCCAGCAGCCCGGACAGGGGGCTTGACTATGGCTACACCTTC CASSPDRGLDYGYTF
- TRBJ1-1 - TRBV5-4 TGTGCCAGCAGCTTGTTTGGAGCGCTGAGGACTGAAGCTTTCTTT CASSLFGALRTEAFF
- TRBJ1-5 - TRBV25-1 TGTGCCAGCAGTGAAACAGGGACCCATCAGCCCCAGCATTTT CASSETGTHQPQHF
- TRBJ2-7 - TRBV19 TGTGCCAGTAGTATAAGTTACAGCGGCAACGAGCAGTACTTC CASSISYSGNEQYF
- TRBJ1-6 - TRBV2 TGTGCCAGCAGCAAACAGGGAACTGGTTCACCCCTCCACTTT CASSKQGTGSPLHF
- TRBJ2-1 - TRBV27 TGTGCCAGCAGGCACCCTGAGGCTATCAGTGAGCAGTTCTTC CASRHPEAISEQFF
- TRBJ2-3 - TRBV29-1 TGCAGCGTGCGTCGGGGGATAGGAACAGATACGCAGTATTTT CSVRRGIGTDTQYF
once TRBJ2-7 - TRBV2 TGTGCCAGCAGTGAACAGGGGCGGTTTTCCTACGAGCAGTACTTC CASSEQGRFSYEQYF
- TRBJ2-4 TRBD2 TRBV13 TGTGCCAGCAGCTTACAGGCTAGCGGCGGGAGGAACATTCAGTACTTC CASSLQASGGRNIQYF
- TRBJ2-2 TRBD1 TRBV3-1/TRBV3-2 TGTGCCAGCAGCCAAGAATCAGGGGGCGGGGAGCTGTTTTTT CASSQESGGGELFF
- TRBJ2-1 - TRBV12-5 TGTGCTAGTGGTTTGGGGAGGATCTTATCCGCTCGGGAAAGCTATGAGCAGTTCTTC CASGLGRILSARESYEQFF
- TRBJ2-1 TRBD2 TRBV27 TGTGCCAGCAGTCTAAGTCCGGGCGGGGGTACAAACAATGAGCAGTTCTTC CASSLSPGGGTNNEQFF
- TRBJ1-1 TRBD1 TRBV3-1/TRBV3-2 TGTGCCAGCAGCCAACAGACAGGGATAGCTTTCTTT CASSQQTGIAFF
- TRBJ1-2 - TRBV6-5 TGTGCCAGCAGGAGCGTTGCTAACTATGGCTACACCTTC CASRSVANYGYTF
- TRBJ2-1 TRBD2 TRBV13 TGTGCCAGCAGCTTAGTAGGGACTAAGTACAATGAGCAGTTCTTC CASSLVGTKYNEQFF
- TRBJ2-7 TRBD2 TRBV7-6 TGTGCCAGCAGCCCACGGACTAGCGGGAACAGCGAGCAGTACTTC CASSPRTSGNSEQYF
- TRBJ2-1 - TRBV2 TGTGCCAGTCGACAGGCTGTCTACAATGAGCAGTTCTTC CASRQAVYNEQFF
- TRBJ2-6 TRBD2 TRBV2 TGTGCCAGCATGCGGGGGATGGGGTCTGGGGCCAACGTCCTGACTTTC CASMRGMGSGANVLTF
- TRBJ2-7 TRBD1 TRBV15 TGTGCCACCAGCAGGGGGCTGACAGGGAGCCCCCTCTACGAGCAGTACTTC CATSRGLTGSPLYEQYF
few TRBJ2-1 - TRBV7-3 TGTGCCAGCAGCTTCGGACTTAGCTCCTACAATGAGCAGTTCTTC CASSFGLSSYNEQFF
- TRBJ2-3 - TRBV9 TGTGCCAGCAGCGAGGGAGCGAGTTCCGGGACAGATACGCAGTATTTT CASSEGASSGTDTQYF
- TRBJ2-7 TRBD2 TRBV3-1/TRBV3-2 TGTGCCAGCAGCCAATTCGATAGCGGGAGCTACGAGCAGTACTTC CASSQFDSGSYEQYF
once TRBJ2-2 TRBD1 TRBV29-1 TGCAGCGTTGGGGACAGGGGGCACACCGGGGAGCTGTTTTTT CSVGDRGHTGELFF
- TRBJ2-7 TRBD2 TRBV11-2 TGTGCCAGCAGTGCCATGGGGCGGGAGGTCGACGAGCAGTACTTC CASSAMGREVDEQYF
- TRBJ2-7 - TRBV5-4 TGTGCCAGCAGCGAGAGAGGGGGTCCCACCTACGAGCAGTACTTC CASSERGGPTYEQYF
- TRBJ2-3 - TRBV4-1 TGCGCCAGCAGCCAACGTCCGAGGGAGGCAGATACGCAGTATTTT CASSQRPREADTQYF
few TRBJ1-2 - TRBV25-1 TGTGCCAGCAGTGAAGAGTTTGATGGCTACACCTTC CASSEEFDGYTF
- TRBJ2-1 TRBD2 TRBV5-6 TGTGCCAGCAGCGACTGGACTAGTTACAATGAGCAGTTCTTC CASSDWTSYNEQFF
- TRBJ2-7 TRBD1 TRBV6-6 TGTGCCAGCCGAGGACAGGAGGCCTACGAGCAGTACTTC CASRGQEAYEQYF
- TRBJ1-5 - TRBV30 TGTGCCTGGAGCACGGGTCCAAATCAGCCCCAGCATTTT CAWSTGPNQPQHF
- TRBJ1-1 - TRBV20-1 TGCAGTGCTAGTTCTCCCGTTGAAGCTTTCTTT CSASSPVEAFF
once TRBJ1-6 TRBD1 TRBV6-5 TGTGCCAGCAGCCGCGGACAGGGGTGGTCACCCCTCCACTTT CASSRGQGWSPLHF
- TRBJ2-1 - TRBV2 TGTGCCAGAGGGACTCTTTACAATGAGCAGTTCTTC CARGTLYNEQFF
once TRBJ2-3 - TRBV29-1 TGCAGCGTGGAAAGCGACAGTACAGATACGCAGTATTTT CSVESDSTDTQYF
- TRBJ2-1 - TRBV11-2 TGTGCCAGCAGCCCCTGGGGCAGAGGGGGAGCTCACAATGAGCAGTTCTTC CASSPWGRGGAHNEQFF
- TRBJ2-6 TRBD1 TRBV3-1/TRBV3-2 TGTGCCAGCAGCCAAGGACAGGGGGTAGGGACTGGGGCCAACGTCCTGACTTTC CASSQGQGVGTGANVLTF
- TRBJ2-3 TRBD2 TRBV11-3 TGTGCCAGCAGCTTTGGTACTAGCGGGAGTACAGATACGCAGTATTTT CASSFGTSGSTDTQYF
- TRBJ2-1 TRBD2 TRBV4-1 TGCGCCAGCAGCCTCGGACTAGCGGGAGATGAGCAGTTCTTC CASSLGLAGDEQFF
- TRBJ1-6 TRBD1 TRBV18 TGTGCCAGCTCACTCATATCTGGACAGGGAATGGACTCACCCCTCCACTTT CASSLISGQGMDSPLHF